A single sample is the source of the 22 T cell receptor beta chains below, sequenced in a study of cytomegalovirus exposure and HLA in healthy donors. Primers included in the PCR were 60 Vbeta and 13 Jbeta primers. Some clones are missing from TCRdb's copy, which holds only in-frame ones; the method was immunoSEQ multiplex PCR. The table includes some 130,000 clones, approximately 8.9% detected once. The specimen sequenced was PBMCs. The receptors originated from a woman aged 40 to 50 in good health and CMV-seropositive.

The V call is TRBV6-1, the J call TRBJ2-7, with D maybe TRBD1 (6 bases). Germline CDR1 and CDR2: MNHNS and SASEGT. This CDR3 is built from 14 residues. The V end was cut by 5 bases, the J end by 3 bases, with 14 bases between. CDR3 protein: CASSPRKGGYEQYF. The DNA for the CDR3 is TGTGCCAGCAGTCCAAGGAAAGGGGGCTACGAGCAGTACTTC.

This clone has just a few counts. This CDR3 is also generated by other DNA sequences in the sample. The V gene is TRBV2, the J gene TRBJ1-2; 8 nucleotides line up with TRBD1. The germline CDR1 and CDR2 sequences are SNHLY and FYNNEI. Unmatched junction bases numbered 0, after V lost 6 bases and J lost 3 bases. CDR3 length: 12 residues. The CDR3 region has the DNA TGTGCCAGCAGGGACAGGGACTATGGCTACACCTTC. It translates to CASRDRDYGYTF.

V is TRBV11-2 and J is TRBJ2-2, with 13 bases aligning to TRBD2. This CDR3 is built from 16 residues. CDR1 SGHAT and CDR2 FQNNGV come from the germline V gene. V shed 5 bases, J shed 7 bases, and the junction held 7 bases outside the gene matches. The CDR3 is CASSPLTSGGFGELFF. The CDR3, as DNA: TGTGCCAGCAGCCCCTTGACTAGCGGGGGGTTCGGGGAGCTGTTTTTT.

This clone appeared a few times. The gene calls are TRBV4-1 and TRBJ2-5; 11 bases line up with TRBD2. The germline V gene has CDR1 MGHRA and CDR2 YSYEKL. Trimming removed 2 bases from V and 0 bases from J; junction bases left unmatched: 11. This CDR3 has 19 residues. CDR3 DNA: TGCGCCAGCAGCCAATCCGTACTAGCGGGGGCGACGTACCAAGAGACCCAGTACTTC. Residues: CASSQSVLAGATYQETQYF.

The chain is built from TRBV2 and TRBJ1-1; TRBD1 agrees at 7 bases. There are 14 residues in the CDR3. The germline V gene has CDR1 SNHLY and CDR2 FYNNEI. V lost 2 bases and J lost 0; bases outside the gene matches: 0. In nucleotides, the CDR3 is TGTGCCAGCAGTGAACAGGGGGTGAACACTGAAGCTTTCTTT. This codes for CASSEQGVNTEAFF.

For the CDR3, the DNA is TGCGCCAGCAGCTCTAGCTCTGGTGAAAAACTGTTTTTT. Its translation: CASSSSSGEKLFF. This chain uses TRBV5-1 with TRBJ1-4; unclear D gene. V was shortened by 3 bases and J by 7 bases, with 10 bases between the two germline ends. From germline, CDR1 is SGHRS and CDR2 YFSETQ. This CDR3 comprises 13 residues.

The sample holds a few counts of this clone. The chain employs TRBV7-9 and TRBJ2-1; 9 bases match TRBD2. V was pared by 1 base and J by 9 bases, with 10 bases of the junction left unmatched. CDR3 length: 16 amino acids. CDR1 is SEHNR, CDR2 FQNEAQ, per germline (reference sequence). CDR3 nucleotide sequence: TGTGCCAGCAGCTTAGGGCGGGGGGGGCCTGAGGTTGAGCAGTTCTTC. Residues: CASSLGRGGPEVEQFF.

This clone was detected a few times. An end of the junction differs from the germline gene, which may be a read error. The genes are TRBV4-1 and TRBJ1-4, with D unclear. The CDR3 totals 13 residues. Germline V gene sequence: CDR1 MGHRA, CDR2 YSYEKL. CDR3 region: CASSQELAEKMFF. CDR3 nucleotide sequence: TGCGCCAGCAGCCAAGAATTGGCGGAAAAAATGTTTTTC.

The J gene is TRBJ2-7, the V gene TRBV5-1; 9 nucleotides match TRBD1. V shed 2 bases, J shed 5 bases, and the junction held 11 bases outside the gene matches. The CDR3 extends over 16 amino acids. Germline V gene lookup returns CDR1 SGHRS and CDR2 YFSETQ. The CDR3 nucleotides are TGCGCCAGCAGCTTCCTCTCCGGGACAGGGATCGACGAGCAGTACTTC. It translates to CASSFLSGTGIDEQYF.

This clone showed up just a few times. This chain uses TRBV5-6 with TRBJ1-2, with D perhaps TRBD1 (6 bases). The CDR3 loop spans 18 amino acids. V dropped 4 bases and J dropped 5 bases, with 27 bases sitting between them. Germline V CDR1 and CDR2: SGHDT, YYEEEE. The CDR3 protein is CASSPRSQGTFPLYGYTF. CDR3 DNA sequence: TGTGCCAGCAGCCCCCGGTCACAGGGTACATTCCCCCTTTATGGCTACACCTTC.

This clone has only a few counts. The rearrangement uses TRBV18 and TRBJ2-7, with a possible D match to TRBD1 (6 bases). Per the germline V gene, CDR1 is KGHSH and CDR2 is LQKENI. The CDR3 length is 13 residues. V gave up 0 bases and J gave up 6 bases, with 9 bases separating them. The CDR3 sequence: CASSPPGAFEQYF. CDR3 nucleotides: TGTGCCAGCTCACCACCGGGGGCTTTCGAGCAGTACTTC.

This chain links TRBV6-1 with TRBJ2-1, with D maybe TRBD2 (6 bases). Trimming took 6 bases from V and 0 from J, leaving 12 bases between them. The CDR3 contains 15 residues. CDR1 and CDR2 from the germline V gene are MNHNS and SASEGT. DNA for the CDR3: TGTGCCAGCAGGAGGGACTTTAGCTCCTACAATGAGCAGTTCTTC. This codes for CASRRDFSSYNEQFF.

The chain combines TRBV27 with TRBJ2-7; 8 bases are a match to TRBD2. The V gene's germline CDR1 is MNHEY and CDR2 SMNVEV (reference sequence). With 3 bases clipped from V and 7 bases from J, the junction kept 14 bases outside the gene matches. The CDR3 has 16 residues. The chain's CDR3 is CASSFFPGLGRGEQYF. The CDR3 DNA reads TGTGCCAGCAGTTTTTTCCCGGGACTAGGGAGGGGAGAGCAGTACTTC.

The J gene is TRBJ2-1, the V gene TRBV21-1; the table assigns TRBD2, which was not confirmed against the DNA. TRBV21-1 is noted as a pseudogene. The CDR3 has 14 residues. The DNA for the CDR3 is TGTGCCAGCAGCACTAGCGGGGGGCCCAATGAGCAGTTCTTC. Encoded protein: CASSTSGGPNEQFF.

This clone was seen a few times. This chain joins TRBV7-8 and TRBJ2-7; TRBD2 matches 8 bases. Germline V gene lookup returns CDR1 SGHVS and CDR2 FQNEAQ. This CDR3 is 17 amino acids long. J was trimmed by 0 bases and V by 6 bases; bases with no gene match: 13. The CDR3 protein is CASSPSPWRGASYEQYF. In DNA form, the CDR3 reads TGTGCCAGCAGTCCCAGTCCCTGGCGGGGGGCCTCCTACGAGCAGTACTTC. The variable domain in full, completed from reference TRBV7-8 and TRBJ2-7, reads GAGVSQSPRYKVAKRGQDVALRCDPISGHVSLFWYQQALGQGPEFLTYFQNEAQLDKSGLPSDRFFAERPEGSVSTLKIQRTQQEDSAVYLCASSPSPWRGASYEQYFGPGTRLTVT.

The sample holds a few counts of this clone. CDR3 sequence: CASSYARQVDYEQYF. The CDR3 coding sequence is TGTGCCAGCAGTTATGCCAGACAGGTAGACTACGAGCAGTACTTC. The V call is TRBV6-9, the J call TRBJ2-7, with D possibly matching TRBD1 (6 bases). Trimming removed 2 bases at V and 3 bases at J, with 14 bases between. Germline values: CDR1 MNHGY, CDR2 SVAAGI. The CDR3 is 15 residues long.

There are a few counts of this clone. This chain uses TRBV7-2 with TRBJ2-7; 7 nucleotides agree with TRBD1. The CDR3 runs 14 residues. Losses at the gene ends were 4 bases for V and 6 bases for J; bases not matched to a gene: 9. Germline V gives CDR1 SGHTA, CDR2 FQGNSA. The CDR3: CASSYRTGESEQYF. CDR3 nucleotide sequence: TGTGCCAGCAGCTACAGGACAGGAGAAAGCGAGCAGTACTTC.

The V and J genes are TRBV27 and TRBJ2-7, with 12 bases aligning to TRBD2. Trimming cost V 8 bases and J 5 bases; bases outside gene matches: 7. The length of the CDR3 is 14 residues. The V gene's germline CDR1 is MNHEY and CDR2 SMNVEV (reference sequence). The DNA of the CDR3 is TGTGCCAGCGGGATGACTAGCGGGGGCCACGAGCAGTACTTC. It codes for CASGMTSGGHEQYF.

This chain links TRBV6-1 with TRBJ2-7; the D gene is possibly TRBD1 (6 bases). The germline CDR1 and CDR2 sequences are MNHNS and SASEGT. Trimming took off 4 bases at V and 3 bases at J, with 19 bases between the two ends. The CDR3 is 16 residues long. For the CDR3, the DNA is TGTGCCAGCAGTGGTCGGGACACCCTATTTGGCTACGAGCAGTACTTC. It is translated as CASSGRDTLFGYEQYF.

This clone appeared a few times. The CDR3 DNA reads as TGCGCCAGCAGTGAGTCGGTAGGGAGCGGGGGGAACGAGCAGTACTTC. It codes for CASSESVGSGGNEQYF. This sequence joins TRBV10-2 and TRBJ2-7; TRBD2 matches at 9 bases. V gave up 0 bases and J gave up 5 bases; unmatched junction bases: 8. CDR1 and CDR2 from the germline V gene are WSHSY and SAAADI. The CDR3 has 16 residues.

CDR3 sequence: CASSYLLNSPLHF. CDR3 DNA sequence: TGTGCCAGCAGTTACCTCCTCAATTCACCCCTCCACTTT. The genes are TRBV6-5 and TRBJ1-6; no clear D. The V gene's germline CDR1 is MNHEY and CDR2 SVGAGI. Trimming stripped 2 bases from V and 7 bases from J, with 6 bases between. The CDR3 is 13 amino acids.

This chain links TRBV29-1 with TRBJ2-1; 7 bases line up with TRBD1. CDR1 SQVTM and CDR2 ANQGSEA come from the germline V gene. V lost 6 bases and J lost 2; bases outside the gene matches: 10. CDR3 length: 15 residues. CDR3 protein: CSVTRTGGPYNEQFF. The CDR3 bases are TGCAGCGTCACCAGGACAGGCGGACCCTACAATGAGCAGTTCTTC.